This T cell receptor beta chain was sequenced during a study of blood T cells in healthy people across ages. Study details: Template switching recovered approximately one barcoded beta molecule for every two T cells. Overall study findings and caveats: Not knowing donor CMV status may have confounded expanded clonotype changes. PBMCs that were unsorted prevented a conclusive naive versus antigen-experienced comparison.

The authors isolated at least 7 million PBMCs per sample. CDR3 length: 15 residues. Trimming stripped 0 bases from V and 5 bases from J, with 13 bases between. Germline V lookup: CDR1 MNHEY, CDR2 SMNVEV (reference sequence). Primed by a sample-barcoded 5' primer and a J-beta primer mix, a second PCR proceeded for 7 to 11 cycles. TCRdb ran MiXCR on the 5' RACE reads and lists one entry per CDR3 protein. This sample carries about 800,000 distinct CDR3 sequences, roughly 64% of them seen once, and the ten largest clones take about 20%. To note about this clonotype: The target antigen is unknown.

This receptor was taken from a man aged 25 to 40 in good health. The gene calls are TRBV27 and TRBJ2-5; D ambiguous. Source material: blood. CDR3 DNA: TGTGCCAGCAGTTTATCGCCCCGGACGAGCGAGACCCAGTACTTC. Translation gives CASSLSPRTSETQYF.